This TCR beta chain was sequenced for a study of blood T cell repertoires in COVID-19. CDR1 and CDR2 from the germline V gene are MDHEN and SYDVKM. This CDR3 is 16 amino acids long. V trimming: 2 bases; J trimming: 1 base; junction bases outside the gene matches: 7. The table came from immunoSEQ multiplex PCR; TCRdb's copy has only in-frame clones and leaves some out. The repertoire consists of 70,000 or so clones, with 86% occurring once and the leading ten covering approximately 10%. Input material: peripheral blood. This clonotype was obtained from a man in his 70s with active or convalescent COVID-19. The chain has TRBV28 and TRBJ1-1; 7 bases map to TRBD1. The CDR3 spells CASSLGGGAWNTEAFF. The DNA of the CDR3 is TGTGCCAGCAGTTTAGGAGGGGGCGCGTGGAACACTGAAGCTTTCTTT. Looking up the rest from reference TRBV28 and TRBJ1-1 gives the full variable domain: DVKVTQSSRYLVKRTGEKVFLECVQDMDHENMFWYRQDPGLGLRLIYFSYDVKMKEKGDIPEGYSVSREKKERFSLILESASTNQTSMYLCASSLGGGAWNTEAFFGQGTRLTVV.